This T cell receptor (beta chain) appears in the sequencing data of a study of blood T cell repertoires in COVID-19 (TCRdb year 2020). Regarding the research as a whole: The collaborator samples originated in the United States, Italy and Spain and spanned the acute and convalescent phases of COVID-19. The repertoires were released in a freely available public database meant as a resource for research on the immune response to SARS-CoV-2. Subjects who had been exposed to COVID-19, were actively infected with it, or had recovered from it provided the deeply sampled blood TCRbeta repertoires that made up the dataset. A de-identified subject ID, COVID-19 status, age in years and sex were almost always included in the sample metadata. The material from the prospective study consisted of cDNA or gDNA derived from T cells, B-cell-depleted T cells, or PBMCs. Samples came from the ongoing ImmuneRACE study (first 160 participants) plus 1,254 subjects from 6 global collaborators. Where available, HLA class I and class II types were taken from metadata supplied by the sample provider and were not determined by assay-based typing. What the study reported, not specific to this receptor: How much clinical and demographic metadata was included differed by source and by participant, and the metadata was provided uncurated.

Participants in the prospective study were aged about 18 to 90 years, lived in under 30 United States geographic areas, and enrolled through a virtual design. In the prospective study, participants were assigned to cohorts based on the clinical history participants reported in a screening survey and a study questionnaire. In the prospective study, whole blood, serum and a nasopharyngeal or oropharyngeal swab were collected from each participant by mobile phlebotomists. Over an approximately 2-month period, participants in the prospective study had the option of providing additional blood draws and questionnaires. Prospective study blood samples were shipped either frozen or at room temperature before DNA extraction. TCRbeta CDR3 regions were amplified from genomic DNA by means of the immunoSEQ Assay, a bias-controlled multiplex PCR. As for the authors' bioinformatics: Nucleated cell counts per sample were estimated from amplification of reference gene primers within the assay. Sequence reads were collapsed and filtered to measure the absolute abundance of every unique TCRbeta CDR3 rearrangement. For each sample, productive Simpson clonality was calculated as the square root of Simpson's diversity index across productive rearrangements. This immuneACCESS table, as held by TCRdb, lists in-frame sequences with V and J called but not all clones. Of the missing ones, under half trace to an unresolved V gene in checked studies; the others have no known cause. V and J calls and clone size are as listed in that table; D and trimming were resolved from the DNA. The sample data list about 250,000 clones, and around 87% of these were observed just once. More than 5% of the sample rests with the top ten.

Details on this clone: No cognate antigen has been identified for it. One base away there is no much larger clone; base qualities are not given.

The germline V gene (reference sequence) gives CDR1 as SEHNR and CDR2 as FQNEAQ. The trim is 5 bases for V and 3 bases for J, with a gap of 13 bases between the germline ends. Reading from cysteine to phenylalanine, the CDR3 counts 15 amino acids. Only CDR3 DNA remains: 45 bases, in frame from the first base. Sequences were obtained from PBMCs or T cells enriched from blood (not recorded which). The chain joins TRBV7-9 to TRBJ1-4, and the D gene may be TRBD1, 5 bases matching. This receptor was identified in a woman aged 30 to 39 with acute COVID-19. Read as DNA, the sequence is TGTGCCAGCAGCGCGCCAGGGTTCTCTAATGAAAAACTGTTTTTT. This codes for CASSAPGFSNEKLFF.